This entry lists 26 T cell receptor delta chains sequenced from one sample in a study of gamma-delta T cells after stem cell transplantation (dated by TCRdb to 2015 to 2016). The receptor library was made with RT-PCR. The sequencing machine was an Illumina MiSeq. Clones were re-identified by TCRdb from the public reads with CATT, and rows with the same DNA were merged. This sample is represented by more than 15,000 delta-chain clones; 9.4% of them were singletons. Under 75% of the sample is in the top ten clones. Sequenced material: gamma-delta T cells. All receptors come from a human donor. It is not recorded whose cells these are; they may come from a transplant donor.

The chain has TRDV2 and TRDJ1; tentative D call: TRDD3 (6 bases). Trimming shortened V by 3 bases and J by 3 bases, and 22 bases separated the two germline ends. The length of the CDR3 is 17 residues. The germline V gene encodes CDR1 GEAIGNYY and CDR2 EKD. The CDR3: CACDPLPMGVSPDKLIF. CDR3 sequence (DNA): TGTGCCTGTGACCCTCTTCCCATGGGGGTTTCTCCCGATAAACTCATCTTT.

This clone was seen a handful of times. TCRdb's listed protein matches a much larger clone and diverges from this DNA's translation at residue 12, likely through a read error; the protein shown comes from the DNA. The gene calls are TRDV2 and TRDJ1; 8 bases align to TRDD3. Germline V CDR1 and CDR2: GEAIGNYY, EKD. Unmatched junction bases numbered 17, after V lost 0 bases and J lost 3 bases. This CDR3 comprises 19 residues. CDR3 region: CACDTVGTGIPRTPDKLIF. In DNA, the CDR3 is TGTGCCTGTGACACCGTTGGAACGGGGATACCGAGGACCCCCGATAAACTCATCTTT.

The chain combines TRDV1 with TRDJ1; TRDD3 aligns across 11 bases. V was clipped by 1 base and J by 2 bases; unmatched bases: 15. CDR1 is TSWWSYY and CDR2 is QGS in the germline V gene. The CDR3 totals 20 residues. The CDR3 coding sequence is TGTGCTCTTGGGGAACCTAGCAGATACTGGGGGATAACGTTGACCGATAAACTCATCTTT. This encodes CALGEPSRYWGITLTDKLIF.

There are a few counts of this clone. This DNA's translation and the protein TCRdb lists, from a much larger clone, do not match at residue 7, likely due to a read error; the protein shown is translated from the DNA. The CDR3 coding sequence is TGTGCCTGTGACACCGTTGGGAGGACTGGGGGTACGTACACCGATAAACTCATCTTT. This sequence encodes CACDTVGRTGGTYTDKLIF. The chain combines TRDV2 with TRDJ1, with TRDD3 identical over 8 bases. Germline assignment: CDR1 GEAIGNYY and CDR2 EKD. The length of the CDR3 is 19 residues. V shed 0 bases and J 0 bases; nucleotides not matched to a gene: 14.

There are many counts of this clone. V and J are TRDV2 and TRDJ1; TRDD3 matches at 8 bases. The CDR3 is 14 residues long. The V gene's germline CDR1 is GEAIGNYY and CDR2 EKD. J gave up 5 bases and V 3 bases, and 7 bases lay outside the gene matches. CDR3 in DNA: TGTGCCTGTGACTGGTTGGGGGATGGGGATAAACTCATCTTT. Amino acid sequence: CACDWLGDGDKLIF.

Of note for this clone: The amino acid sequence in TCRdb belongs to a much larger clone and departs from this DNA's translation at residue 12, likely a sequencing read error; the sequence shown is translated from the DNA. The V call is TRDV2, the J call TRDJ1, with 13 bases lining up with TRDD3. Per the germline V gene, CDR1 is GEAIGNYY and CDR2 is EKD. This CDR3 region has 17 residues. Trimming at V came to 0 bases and at J to 4 bases, leaving 7 bases not matched to a gene. As DNA, the CDR3 is TGTGCCTGTGACACCTTACTGGGGGATACGCAAATCGATAAACTCATCTTT. Amino acid sequence: CACDTLLGDTQIDKLIF.

This clone was seen more than once but under ten times. Compared with germline, one end of the junction differs, possibly owing to a read error. The chain links TRDV2 to TRDJ3, with 7 bases identical to TRDD3. The CDR3 is made up of 18 amino acids. Per germline, CDR1 GEAIGNYY and CDR2 EKD. This CDR3 is CACDTPGGRSCYTLQMFF. CDR3 bases: TGTGCCTGTGACACTCCTGGGGGTCGCTCCTGTTACACCCTACAGATGTTTTTC.

This clone was counted many times. The amino acid sequence in TCRdb belongs to a much larger clone and departs from this DNA's translation at residue 10, likely a sequencing read error; the sequence shown is translated from the DNA. The chain employs TRDV2 and TRDJ1, with D possibly TRDD3 on 5 matching bases. V was cut by 1 base and J by 0 bases, with 26 bases left in between. Looked up from germline, CDR1 is GEAIGNYY and CDR2 is EKD. The CDR3 sequence is 20 residues long. CDR3 protein: CACDTMNLLVDPTYTDKLIF. Here the CDR3 DNA reads TGTGCCTGTGACACGATGAATTTACTGGTGGACCCGACGTACACCGATAAACTCATCTTT.

This clone was recorded at least ten times. The protein given by TCRdb reflects a much larger clone and differs at residue 8 from this DNA's translation, likely from a read error; the protein shown is the DNA's translation. This chain joins TRDV2 and TRDJ1; D gene ambiguous. The CDR3 is 14 residues long. V lost 0 bases and J 9 bases, leaving 16 bases between the germline ends. Germline V gives CDR1 GEAIGNYY, CDR2 EKD. For the CDR3, the DNA is TGTGCCTGTGACACCGTGTCGGAGGAGAGGGAACTCATCTTT. Translating it yields CACDTVSEERELIF.

About this clone itself: The TCRdb protein, from a much larger clone, departs from this DNA's translation at residue 6, likely by read error; the protein shown derives from the DNA. The chain recombines TRDV1 with TRDJ1, with 9 bases fitting TRDD3. Germline V gene sequence: CDR1 TSWWSYY, CDR2 QGS. The CDR3 covers 18 residues. The V and J ends lost 2 bases and 0 bases, in that order; junction bases with no gene match: 10. The CDR3 DNA follows: TGTGCTCTTGGGGAAATAGAGACTGGGGGACCGTACACCGATAAACTCATCTTT. Its protein product is CALGEIETGGPYTDKLIF.

This clone has a count of ten or more. The V gene is TRDV2, the J gene TRDJ1; 7 bases match TRDD3. CDR1 is GEAIGNYY, CDR2 EKD, per germline. The CDR3 totals 17 residues. The V segment lost 3 bases and the J segment 1 base; nucleotides outside the gene matches: 13. The CDR3 sequence is CACDSRKVDTVTDKLIF. The DNA for the CDR3 is TGTGCCTGTGACTCTCGCAAGGTGGATACGGTCACCGATAAACTCATCTTT.

This clone was found a few times. TCRdb shows a much larger clone's protein in place of this DNA's translation, and the two differ at residue 3, likely through a read error; the protein shown is translated from the DNA. The CDR3 nucleotides read TGTGCCCGTGACACCCTCGCTGGGGCCACCTACACCGATAAACTCATCTTT. Translated: CARDTLAGATYTDKLIF. This sequence joins TRDV2 and TRDJ1, with D possibly being TRDD3 (6 bases). Germline-derived CDR1 and CDR2 are GEAIGNYY and EKD. The CDR3 runs to 17 residues.

About this clone itself: The protein in TCRdb stems from a much larger clone and differs at residue 7 from this DNA's translation, likely a read error; here the protein is translated from the DNA. The chain couples TRDV2 to TRDJ1; TRDD3 agrees at 12 bases. The J segment lost 7 bases and the V segment lost 1 base, leaving 18 bases of the junction unmatched. The germline V gene has CDR1 GEAIGNYY and CDR2 EKD. This CDR3 has 19 residues. The CDR3 spells CACDTIALGDTLWSGKLIF. CDR3 nucleotide sequence: TGTGCCTGTGACACGATTGCCCTGGGGGATACGCTGTGGTCTGGTAAACTCATCTTT.

With regard to this clone: The TCRdb protein, from a much larger clone, departs from this DNA's translation at residue 13, likely by read error; the protein shown derives from the DNA. This rearrangement joins TRDV2 to TRDJ1; 12 positions match TRDD3. CDR3 size: 19 residues. From germline, CDR1 is GEAIGNYY and CDR2 EKD. The ends lost 2 bases at V and 3 bases at J; junction bases unmatched: 15. For the CDR3, the DNA is TGTGCCTGTGACAGCGTACTGGGGGATACCTCCTCATGGGCCGATAAACTCATCTTT. This sequence encodes CACDSVLGDTSSWADKLIF.

Of note for this clone: TCRdb's entry gives the protein of a much larger clone, which mismatches this DNA's translation at residue 6, likely from a read error; the protein reported here is translated from the DNA. The gene calls are TRDV1 and TRDJ1; 12 nucleotides align to TRDD3. CDR1 TSWWSYY and CDR2 QGS come from the germline V gene. The CDR3 is 29 amino acids. With 2 bases clipped from V and 3 bases from J, the junction kept 43 bases outside the gene matches. In DNA form, the CDR3 reads TGTGCTCTTGGGGAAACCGAATCTTTCCTACTTGGGGAGCGGTACTGGGGGATACTGAGGAACTGGCGTTCCGATAAACTCATCTTT. It is translated as CALGETESFLLGERYWGILRNWRSDKLIF.

This clone was counted many times. A read error likely explains why the TCRdb protein, taken from a much larger clone, differs from this DNA's translation at residue 10; the protein shown is translated from the DNA. The chain joins TRDV2 to TRDJ1, with TRDD3 as a possible D gene (6 bases). CDR3 length: 17 amino acids. Trimming removed 1 base at V and 0 bases at J, with 17 bases between. CDR1 and CDR2 (germline): GEAIGNYY, EKD. The CDR3 region has the DNA TGTGCCTGTGACACAGTCGGGGATCTGGTCTACACCGATAAACTCATCTTT. Translated: CACDTVGDLVYTDKLIF.

This clone was seen a handful of times. This DNA translates differently at residue 12 from the TCRdb protein, which is that of a much larger clone; a read error is likely, and the protein shown is the DNA's own translation. V usage is TRDV2 and J usage is TRDJ3, with 13 bases identical to TRDD3. Germline-derived CDR1 and CDR2 are GEAIGNYY and EKD. The CDR3 totals 19 residues. CDR3 DNA: TGTGCCTGTGATCTACTGGGGGATACGGGGTCCTTGGACACCCGACAGATGTTTTTC. The encoded protein is CACDLLGDTGSLDTRQMFF.

Only a few counts were recorded for this clone. The chain joins TRDV2 to TRDJ1, with a possible D match to TRDD3 (6 bases). V lost 3 bases, J lost 6 bases, and 22 bases lay in between. This CDR3 comprises 16 residues. Per the germline V gene, CDR1 is GEAIGNYY and CDR2 is EKD. This CDR3 is CACDGWGLASPYKLIF. Here the CDR3 DNA reads TGTGCCTGTGACGGGTGGGGATTGGCGAGCCCCTATAAACTCATCTTT.

This clone has just one count. The V gene is TRDV2, the J gene TRDJ1, with TRDD3 identical over 10 bases. CDR3 length equals 18 residues. The ends lost 1 base at V and 1 base at J; junction bases unmatched: 11. Germline assignment: CDR1 GEAIGNYY and CDR2 EKD. CDR3 DNA sequence: TGTGCCTGTGACACGGTCCCCCTGGGGGATAGGAGCACCGATAAACTCATCTTT. Amino acids: CACDTVPLGDRSTDKLIF.

About this clone: This is likely an artifact of a read error, given a far larger clone one base away. Other DNA sequences in the sample encode the same CDR3. This chain connects TRDV2 to TRDJ1; 8 nucleotides agree with TRDD3. Germline CDR1 GEAIGNYY, CDR2 EKD. This CDR3 is 16 amino acids long. The CDR3 protein is CACDILGDLYTDKLIF. The CDR3 nucleotides read TGTGCTTGTGACATTTTGGGGGATCTTTACACCGATAAACTCATCTTT.

The table lists this clone with a few counts. The protein in TCRdb stems from a much larger clone and differs at residues 3 and 13 from this DNA's translation, likely a read error; here the protein is translated from the DNA. This chain joins TRDV2 and TRDJ1; TRDD3 matches 10 bases. Per the germline V gene, CDR1 is GEAIGNYY and CDR2 is EKD. The CDR3 sequence is 15 residues long. Here the CDR3 reads CARVPLGDSWAKPIF. As DNA, the CDR3 is TGTGCCCGTGTCCCTCTGGGGGATAGTTGGGCTAAACCCATCTTT.

The chain is built from TRDV2 and TRDJ1, with TRDD3 as a possible D gene (6 bases). The V end lost 0 bases, the J end lost 1 base, and 14 bases lay between the germline ends. There are 16 residues in the CDR3. In germline, CDR1 is GEAIGNYY, CDR2 EKD. In DNA form, the CDR3 reads TGTGCCTGTGACACCGTGGGGGCTCGCCCCACCGATAAACTCATCTTT. Its protein product is CACDTVGARPTDKLIF.

Ten or more counts support this clone. For this DNA, TCRdb reports the protein of a much larger clone, which diverges at residue 12, most likely from a read error; the protein presented here is translated directly from the DNA. The rearrangement uses TRDV2 and TRDJ1; TRDD3 matches 10 bases. CDR1 is GEAIGNYY, CDR2 EKD, per germline. V shed 2 bases and J 1 base; nucleotides not matched to a gene: 12. The CDR3 sequence is 18 residues long. CDR3 region: CACDRGGDTRSCTDKLIF. The CDR3 region has the DNA TGTGCCTGTGACAGAGGGGGGGATACGCGATCTTGCACCGATAAACTCATCTTT.

By share, this clone ranks as medium-sized. Additional DNA sequences in this sample encode the identical CDR3. V gene TRDV2 combines with J gene TRDJ1; 9 bases line up with TRDD3. Germline CDR1 GEAIGNYY, CDR2 EKD. V shed 2 bases and J 0 bases; nucleotides not matched to a gene: 9. There are 17 residues in the CDR3. DNA of the CDR3: TGTGCCTGTGACAAGCTGGGGGATGGAGTCTACACCGATAAACTCATCTTT. It codes for CACDKLGDGVYTDKLIF.

The table lists this clone with a few counts. The translation of this DNA and the TCRdb protein of a much larger clone differ at residue 6, probably owing to a read error; the protein shown here is translated from the DNA. Different DNA sequences within this sample yield the same CDR3. V usage is TRDV2 and J usage is TRDJ1; 12 positions match TRDD3. The V and J ends lost 3 bases and 0 bases, in that order; junction bases with no gene match: 13. CDR1 and CDR2 from the germline V gene are GEAIGNYY and EKD. CDR3 length equals 19 residues. This CDR3 is CACDRRRLGDTGYTDKLIF. DNA for the CDR3: TGTGCCTGTGACCGACGAAGACTGGGGGATACTGGCTACACCGATAAACTCATCTTT.

This clone was recorded a few times. The protein held in TCRdb is that of a much larger clone and does not match this DNA's translation at residue 9, likely because of a read error; the protein shown is translated from the DNA. This chain links TRDV2 with TRDJ1; 11 bases fit TRDD3. V dropped 1 base and J dropped 4; count of bases not matched to a gene: 19. The CDR3 covers 20 residues. Germline lookup yields CDR1 GEAIGNYY and CDR2 EKD. The CDR3 DNA reads as TGTGCCTGTGACACGCTTACTTCCTTCTTACTGGGGGATAGGATCGATAAACTCATCTTT. This sequence encodes CACDTLTSFLLGDRIDKLIF.